These T cell receptor beta chains were read from a single sample in a study of blood T cell repertoires in COVID-19. Libraries were prepared by immunoSEQ multiplex PCR; TCRdb keeps only in-frame clonotypes and omits some of them. The data contain just over 65,000 clones, around 86% of them singletons. Sequencing used peripheral blood. The receptors come from a man aged 25 to 40 with acute or convalescent COVID-19. Both conserved end residues are part of each CDR3. The D gene is left open where the match is weak.

>-|TRBJ1-1|TRBV15
TGTGCCACCACAAAGGGGGGGACCGGTGGGACTGAAGCTTTCTTT
CATTKGGTGGTEAFF
>-|TRBJ1-3|TRBV28
TGTGCCAGCAGTTTTAGGCGGGACCCCCGCGGACACACCATATATTTT
CASSFRRDPRGHTIYF
>-|TRBJ1-2|TRBV6-5
TGTGCCAGCATACAGGAGTCTCCCTATGGCTACACCTTC
CASIQESPYGYTF
>TRBD1|TRBJ2-2|TRBV19
TGTGCCAGTAGTATGACTGGACAGGGATCCGGGGAGCTGTTTTTT
CASSMTGQGSGELFF
>-|TRBJ1-6|TRBV27
TGTGCCAGCAGTTTATGGGGGGATGATTCACCCCTCCACTTT
CASSLWGDDSPLHF
>-|TRBJ1-5|TRBV6-5
TGTGCCAGCACACGGTACAATCAGCCCCAGCATTTT
CASTRYNQPQHF
>-|TRBJ1-1|TRBV6-5
TGTGCCATCAGAGACAGACCGAACACTGAAGCTTTCTTT
CAIRDRPNTEAFF
>-|TRBJ2-5|TRBV5-1
TGCGCCAGCAGCTGGGGTGTTAGCGAAGAGACCCAGTACTTC
CASSWGVSEETQYF
>-|TRBJ2-7|TRBV11-2
TGTGCCAGCAGTAGCGGACTCACGAGCTCCTACGAGCAGTACTTC
CASSSGLTSSYEQYF
>TRBD2|TRBJ2-3|TRBV5-1
TGCGCCAGCACCAGACTAGCGGGAGTGGAAGATACGCAGTATTTT
CASTRLAGVEDTQYF
>TRBD1|TRBJ1-4|TRBV7-2
TGTGCCAGCAGCTTAGGAGGGACAGGAGGCGAAAAACTGTTTTTT
CASSLGGTGGEKLFF
>-|TRBJ2-2|TRBV7-8
TGTGCCAGCAGCCCGCGCACCGCCGGGGAGCTGTTTTTT
CASSPRTAGELFF
>-|TRBJ2-5|TRBV7-9
TGTGCCAGCAGTTATCGGGAGACCCAGTACTTC
CASSYRETQYF
>TRBD2|TRBJ2-7|TRBV3-1/TRBV3-2
TGTGCCAGCAGCCCCCAGGTAGCGGGATTGGGTGAGCAGTACTTC
CASSPQVAGLGEQYF
>TRBD1|TRBJ1-2|TRBV19
TGTGCCAGTCTCCCGACAGGGTCCAAGGGTGCTGGCTACACCTTC
CASLPTGSKGAGYTF
>TRBD2|TRBJ2-1|TRBV20-1
TGCAGTGCTAGTGGGGGACTAGCGGGAGGGGAGCAGTTCTTC
CSASGGLAGGEQFF
>-|TRBJ2-7|TRBV4-3
TGCGCCAGCAGCCAAGACCTTCTAGAGGACGAGCAGTACTTC
CASSQDLLEDEQYF
>-|TRBJ1-5|TRBV30
TGTGCCTGGAGTGCAGATAGCAATCAGCCCCAGCATTTT
CAWSADSNQPQHF
>TRBD1|TRBJ1-5|TRBV19
TGTGCCAGTAGTGCCGGGACAGGGGGCGGCGGCAATCAGCCCCAGCATTTT
CASSAGTGGGGNQPQHF
>TRBD1|TRBJ1-4|TRBV19
TGTGCCAGTAGTTCACAAGGACAGGTTAGGGAAAAACTGTTTTTT
CASSSQGQVREKLFF
>-|TRBJ2-1|TRBV2
TGTGCCAGCAGGGGAGGGGGAGGAAGCTACAATGAGCAGTTCTTC
CASRGGGGSYNEQFF
>TRBD2|TRBJ2-7|TRBV4-1
TGCGCCAGCAGCCCCGGGGCACTAGCGGGATTACCCTACGAGCAGTACTTC
CASSPGALAGLPYEQYF
>TRBD2|TRBJ2-1|TRBV7-9
TGTGCCAGCAGCTTTAGCGGGAGTAGCGATGAGCAGTTCTTC
CASSFSGSSDEQFF
>TRBD2|TRBJ2-2|TRBV4-2
TGTGCCAGCAGCGAAGCGGGAGTAACCGGGGAGCTGTTTTTT
CASSEAGVTGELFF
>-|TRBJ1-2|TRBV10-2
TGCGCCAGTGGAGGGGCTAACTATGGCTACACCTTC
CASGGANYGYTF
>-|TRBJ1-3|TRBV28
TGTGCCAGCACCGTCCTCGGCGGGGGCGAGAGGGCCGGGCACACCATATATTTT
CASTVLGGGERAGHTIYF
>TRBD1|TRBJ1-6|TRBV7-2
TGTGCCAGCAGCTTAGCCCGGGGACAGGGGCTAGATTCACCCCTCCACTTT
CASSLARGQGLDSPLHF
>TRBD1|TRBJ1-2|TRBV19
TGTGCCAGTAGTCCCTGGACAGGCTCTAACTATGGCTACACCTTC
CASSPWTGSNYGYTF
>-|TRBJ2-7|TRBV7-2
TGTGCCAGCAGCTTTTCCGGTCATTACGAGCAGTACTTC
CASSFSGHYEQYF